Following are 14 T cell receptor beta chains from one sample sequenced in a study of cytomegalovirus exposure and HLA in healthy donors. It was with 60 Vbeta and 13 Jbeta primers that the PCR ran. Profiled with immunoSEQ multiplex PCR; TCRdb holds only in-frame clones, not every one. This table holds 130,000 or so clones, less than 85% found once. Sequenced input: PBMCs. The source is a woman aged 40 to 50 in good health and CMV-seropositive.

This chain joins TRBV4-3 and TRBJ1-1, with a weak D call TRBD1 (5 bases). Trimming stripped 0 bases from V and 7 bases from J, with 12 bases between. Germline V CDR1 and CDR2: LGHNA, YSLEER. The CDR3 length is 14 residues. In nucleotides, the CDR3 is TGCGCCAGCAGCCAAGAAACAGGACCCAATGAAGCTTTCTTT. Residues: CASSQETGPNEAFF.

The genes are TRBV11-3 and TRBJ2-1; D is possibly TRBD2 (6 bases). Per germline, CDR1 SGHNT and CDR2 YENEEA. V was shortened by 0 bases and J by 9 bases, with 15 bases between the two germline ends. The CDR3 spans 15 residues. The CDR3 protein is CASSLDGVRGSEQFF. Written as DNA, the CDR3 is TGTGCCAGCAGCTTAGATGGTGTGCGGGGCAGTGAGCAGTTCTTC.

The chain recombines TRBV11-1 with TRBJ2-2; 7 nucleotides line up with TRBD1. The CDR3 is made up of 15 amino acids. V was pared by 6 bases and J by 1 base, with 5 bases of the junction left unmatched. Per germline, CDR1 SGHAT and CDR2 FQDESV (reference sequence). CDR3 in amino acids: CASRLRQGNTGELFF. CDR3 in DNA: TGTGCCAGCAGGTTAAGACAGGGGAACACCGGGGAGCTGTTTTTT. The whole variable domain, remainder taken from reference TRBV11-1 and TRBJ2-2, is EAEVAQSPRYKITEKSQAVAFWCDPISGHATLYWYRQILGQGPELLVQFQDESVVDDSQLPKDRFSAERLKGVDSTLKIQPAELGDSAMYLCASRLRQGNTGELFFGEGSRLTVL.

The J gene is TRBJ1-2, the V gene TRBV28; 7 nucleotides line up with TRBD1. This CDR3 contains 12 residues. Germline lookup yields CDR1 MDHEN and CDR2 SYDVKM. V shed 5 bases and J 8 bases; nucleotides not matched to a gene: 5. This CDR3 reads CASSLRQGGYTF. Here the CDR3 DNA reads TGTGCCAGCAGTCTTAGACAGGGCGGCTACACCTTC.

This clone was counted between two and nine times. The chain carries TRBV5-4 and TRBJ1-2; D is ambiguous. V was cut by 3 bases and J by 2 bases, with 17 bases left in between. The germline gives CDR1 SGHNT, CDR2 YYREEE (reference sequence). The length of the CDR3 is 16 residues. The CDR3 region is CASSSWAQSPNYGYTF. CDR3 bases: TGTGCCAGCAGCTCCTGGGCACAGTCTCCCAACTATGGCTACACCTTC.

The genes are TRBV5-1 and TRBJ2-3, with 9 bases matching TRBD1. CDR3 length: 16 amino acids. Germline V CDR1 and CDR2: SGHRS, YFSETQ. The junction had 8 bases not matched to a gene; V was cut back by 3 bases and J by 3 bases. CDR3 loop: CASSSQTGGGTDTQYF. CDR3 DNA sequence: TGCGCCAGCAGCTCGCAGACAGGGGGGGGTACAGATACGCAGTATTTT.

In DNA, the CDR3 is TGCAGCGTCGGACAAGGGACACGAGCCTACGAGCAGTACTTC. It codes for CSVGQGTRAYEQYF. This sequence joins TRBV29-1 and TRBJ2-7, with a possible D match to TRBD1 (6 bases). The V gene lost 6 bases and the J gene lost 2 bases, with 17 bases spanning the gap. Germline CDR1 SQVTM, CDR2 ANQGSEA. This CDR3 has 14 residues.

This clone was counted between two and nine times. The chain links TRBV4-2 to TRBJ2-5; possible D gene TRBD1, 6 bases. The germline V and J ends were trimmed by 0 bases and 0 bases, with 20 bases remaining between them. Germline V lookup: CDR1 LGHNA, CDR2 YNFKEQ. The CDR3 length is 19 residues. The CDR3 DNA follows: TGTGCCAGCAGCCAAGAAGGGGGTTCTTTGGGGCATTACCAAGAGACCCAGTACTTC. Translation: CASSQEGGSLGHYQETQYF.

The rearrangement links TRBV18 to TRBJ1-2; 7 nucleotides line up with TRBD1. Per germline, CDR1 KGHSH and CDR2 LQKENI. The CDR3 spans 15 residues. Germline trimming cut 5 bases from V and 7 bases from J; bases unmatched to any gene: 13. The DNA for the CDR3 is TGTGCCAGCTCATCAAACAGGGGCGAGGGAAGTGGCTACACCTTC. Translation: CASSSNRGEGSGYTF.

Points on this clone: Germline is not matched at one junction end, which may reflect a read error. The chain has TRBV10-3 and TRBJ1-2; D may be TRBD1 (5 bases). CDR3 size: 13 residues. Germline-derived CDR1 and CDR2 are ENHRY and SYGVKD. CDR3 nucleotides: TGTGCGATCACGGCAGGGCCCAACTATGGCTACACCTTC. Protein: CAITAGPNYGYTF.

The chain employs TRBV19 and TRBJ1-4; D is unclear. The CDR3 runs 14 residues. CDR1 and CDR2 from the germline V gene are LNHDA and SQIVND (reference sequence). The V end lost 1 base, the J end lost 6 bases, and 9 bases lay between the germline ends. The CDR3 sequence is CASSIVPADEKLFF. The CDR3 coding sequence is TGTGCCAGTAGTATAGTTCCTGCGGATGAAAAACTGTTTTTT. Full variable domain (missing parts from reference TRBV19 and TRBJ1-4): DGGITQSPKYLFRKEGQNVTLSCEQNLNHDAMYWYRQDPGQGLRLIYYSQIVNDFQKGDIAEGYSVSREKKESFPLTVTSAQKNPTAFYLCASSIVPADEKLFFGSGTQLSVL.

The rearrangement uses TRBV11-3 and TRBJ2-2; possibly TRBD2 for D (5 bases). CDR3 length: 18 residues. Trimming left V 1 base short and J 2 bases short, with 17 bases between. Per the germline V gene, CDR1 is SGHNT and CDR2 is YENEEA. This CDR3 is CASSLGVKSGINTGELFF. The CDR3 DNA follows: TGTGCCAGCAGCTTAGGGGTAAAGTCGGGGATTAACACCGGGGAGCTGTTTTTT.

The chain recombines TRBV7-2 with TRBJ2-3; no clear D. The CDR3 sequence is 12 residues long. The germline CDR1 and CDR2 sequences are SGHTA and FQGNSA. V lost 2 bases and J 10 bases, leaving 10 bases between the germline ends. CDR3 sequence reads: CASSLLPKSQYF. DNA for the CDR3: TGTGCCAGCAGCTTATTACCTAAATCGCAGTATTTT.

The chain is built from TRBV4-3 and TRBJ2-5; TRBD1 matches 10 bases. Matching the DNA end better, TRBJ2-7 makes the J call doubtful. The length of the CDR3 is 17 residues. Germline V CDR1 and CDR2: LGHNA, YSLEER. CDR3 sequence: CASSQDSSDRGAYEQYF. CDR3 bases: TGCGCCAGCAGCCAAGACTCTTCGGACAGGGGGGCCTACGAGCAGTACTTC.